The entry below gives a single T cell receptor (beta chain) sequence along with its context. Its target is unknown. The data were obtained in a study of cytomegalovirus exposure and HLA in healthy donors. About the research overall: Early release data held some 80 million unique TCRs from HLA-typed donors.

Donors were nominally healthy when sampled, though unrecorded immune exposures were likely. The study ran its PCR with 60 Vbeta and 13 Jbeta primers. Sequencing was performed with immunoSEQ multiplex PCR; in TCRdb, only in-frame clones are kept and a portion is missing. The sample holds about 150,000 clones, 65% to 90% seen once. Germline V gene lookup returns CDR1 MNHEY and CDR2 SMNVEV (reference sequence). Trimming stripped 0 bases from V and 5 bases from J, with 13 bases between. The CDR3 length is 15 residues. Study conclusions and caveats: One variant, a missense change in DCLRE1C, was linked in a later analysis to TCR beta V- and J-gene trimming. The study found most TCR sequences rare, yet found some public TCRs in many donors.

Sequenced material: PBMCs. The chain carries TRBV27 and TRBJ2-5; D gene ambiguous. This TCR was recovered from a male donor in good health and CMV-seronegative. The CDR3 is CASSLSPLGTETQYF. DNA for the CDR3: TGTGCCAGCAGTTTATCGCCCCTAGGCACCGAGACCCAGTACTTC.